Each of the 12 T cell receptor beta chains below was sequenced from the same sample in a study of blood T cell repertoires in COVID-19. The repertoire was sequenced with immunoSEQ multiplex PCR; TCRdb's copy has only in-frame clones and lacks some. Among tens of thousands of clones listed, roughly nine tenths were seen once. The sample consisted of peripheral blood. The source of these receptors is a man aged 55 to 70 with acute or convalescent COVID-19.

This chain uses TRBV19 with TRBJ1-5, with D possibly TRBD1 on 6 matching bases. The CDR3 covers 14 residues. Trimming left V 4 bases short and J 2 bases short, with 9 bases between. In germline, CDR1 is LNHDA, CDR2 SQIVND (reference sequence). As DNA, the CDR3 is TGTGCCAGTAGTACCACAGGGCGCAATCAGCCCCAGCATTTT. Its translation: CASSTTGRNQPQHF.

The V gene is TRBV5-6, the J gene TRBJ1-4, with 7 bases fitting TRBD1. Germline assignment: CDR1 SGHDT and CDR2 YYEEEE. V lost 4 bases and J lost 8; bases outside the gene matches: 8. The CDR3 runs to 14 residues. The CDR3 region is CASSRGLKGEKLFF. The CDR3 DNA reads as TGTGCCAGCAGCAGGGGGCTGAAGGGGGAAAAACTGTTTTTT.

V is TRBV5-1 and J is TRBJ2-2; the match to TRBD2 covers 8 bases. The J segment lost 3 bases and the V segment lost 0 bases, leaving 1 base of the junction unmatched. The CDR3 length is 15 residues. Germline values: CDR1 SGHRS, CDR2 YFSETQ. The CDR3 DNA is TGCGCCAGCAGCTTGGAACTAGCGGACACCGGGGAGCTGTTTTTT. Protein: CASSLELADTGELFF.

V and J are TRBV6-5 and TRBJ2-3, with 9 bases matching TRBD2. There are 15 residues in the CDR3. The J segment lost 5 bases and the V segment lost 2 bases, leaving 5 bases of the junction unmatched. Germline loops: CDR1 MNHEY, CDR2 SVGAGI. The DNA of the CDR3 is TGTGCCAGCAGTTACGGGGGACTAGCAGGAGATACGCAGTATTTT. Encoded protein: CASSYGGLAGDTQYF.

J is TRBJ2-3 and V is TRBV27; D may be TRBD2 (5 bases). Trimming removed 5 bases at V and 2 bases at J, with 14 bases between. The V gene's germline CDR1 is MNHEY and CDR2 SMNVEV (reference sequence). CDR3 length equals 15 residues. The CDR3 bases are TGTGCCAGCAGTAGACGGGGAAGCCTCACAGATACGCAGTATTTT. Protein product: CASSRRGSLTDTQYF.

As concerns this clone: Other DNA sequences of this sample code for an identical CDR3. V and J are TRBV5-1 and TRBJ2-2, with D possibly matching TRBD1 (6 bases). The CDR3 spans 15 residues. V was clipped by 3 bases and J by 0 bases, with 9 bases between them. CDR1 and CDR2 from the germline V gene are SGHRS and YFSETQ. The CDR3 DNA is TGCGCCAGCAGCTCCACAGGGCCGAACACCGGGGAGCTGTTTTTT. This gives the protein CASSSTGPNTGELFF.

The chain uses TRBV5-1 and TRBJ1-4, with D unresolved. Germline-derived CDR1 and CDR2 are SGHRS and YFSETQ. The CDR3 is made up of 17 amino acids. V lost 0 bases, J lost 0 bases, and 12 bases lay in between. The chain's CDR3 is CASSLVSGIATNEKLFF. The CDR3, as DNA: TGCGCCAGCAGCTTGGTGTCGGGTATAGCAACTAATGAAAAACTGTTTTTT.

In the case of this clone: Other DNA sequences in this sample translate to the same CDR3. CDR3 residues: CASSIQGPYGYTF. DNA of the CDR3: TGTGCCAGTAGTATACAGGGCCCCTATGGCTACACCTTC. The chain uses TRBV19 and TRBJ1-2; D perhaps matches TRBD1 (5 bases). Germline assignment: CDR1 LNHDA and CDR2 SQIVND (reference sequence). V gave up 2 bases and J gave up 4 bases, with 8 bases separating them. This CDR3 has 13 amino acids.

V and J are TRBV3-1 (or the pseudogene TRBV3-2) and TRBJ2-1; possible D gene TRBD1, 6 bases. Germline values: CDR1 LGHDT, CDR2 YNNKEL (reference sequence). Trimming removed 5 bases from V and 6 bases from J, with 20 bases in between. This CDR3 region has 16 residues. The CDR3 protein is CASSIRQGPLGNEQFF. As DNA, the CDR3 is TGTGCCAGCAGCATCCGCCAGGGGCCCTTAGGCAATGAGCAGTTCTTC.

CDR3 in amino acids: CASSIGQGANGYTF. In nucleotides, the CDR3 is TGCGCCAGCAGCATCGGACAGGGGGCGAATGGCTACACCTTC. The J gene is TRBJ1-2, the V gene TRBV5-1; 11 bases align to TRBD1. The CDR3 consists of 14 residues. Germline-derived CDR1 and CDR2 are SGHRS and YFSETQ. With V trimmed by 4 bases and J by 6 bases, 5 bases remained unmatched.

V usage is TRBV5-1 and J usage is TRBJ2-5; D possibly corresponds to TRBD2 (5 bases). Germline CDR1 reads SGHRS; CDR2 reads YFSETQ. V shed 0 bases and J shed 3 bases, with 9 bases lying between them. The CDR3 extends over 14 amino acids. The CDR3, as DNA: TGCGCCAGCAGCTTGGCTACCGGGGAAGAGACCCAGTACTTC. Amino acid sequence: CASSLATGEETQYF.

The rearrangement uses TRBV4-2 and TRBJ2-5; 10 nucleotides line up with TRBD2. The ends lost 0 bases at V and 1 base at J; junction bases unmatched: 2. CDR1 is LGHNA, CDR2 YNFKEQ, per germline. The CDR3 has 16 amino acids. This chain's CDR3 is CASSQEAGGIQETQYF. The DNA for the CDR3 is TGTGCCAGCAGCCAAGAAGCGGGGGGGATCCAAGAGACCCAGTACTTC.